The clone carrying this TCR beta chain was seen ten or more times. What it binds is not known. Germline CDR1 is ENHRY and CDR2 is SYGVKD. Trimming left V 0 bases short and J 3 bases short, with 18 bases between. This CDR3 contains 17 residues. Researchers amplified the TCR beta CDR3 regions from RNA transcripts. An initial round of RT-PCR targeting the TCR CDR3 relied on the HTBI primer set. TCRdb used MiXCR to reprocess the multiplex PCR reads, holding one entry per CDR3 protein. The sample has 220,000 or so distinct CDR3 sequences, over 15% seen once. Inclusion characteristics of ophthalmopathy patients comprised a Clinical Activity Score of at least 3, a NOSPECS grade of at least 4, and duration under 3 months. The source of the PBMCs was 10 ml of fresh peripheral blood. The data stem from a study of T cells in Graves' hyperthyroidism and ophthalmopathy. Whole-study results and caveats: Blood samples included most of the expanded thyroid clonotypes exceeding 0.001. Ophthalmopathy was distinguished from stable hyperthyroidism by 13 V-J signatures.

This rearrangement joins TRBV10-3 to TRBJ2-7; D is unresolved. The sample comprised blood. The clonotype comes from a woman in her late teens or twenties with Graves' ophthalmopathy. The CDR3 loop is CAISESVDTSSFYEQYF. As DNA, the CDR3 is TGTGCCATCAGTGAGTCTGTTGACACAAGTTCCTTCTACGAGCAGTACTTC.